One and the same sample provided the 3 T cell receptor beta chains below, sequenced in a study of shared clonotypes between healthy human individuals. Using immunoSEQ multiplex PCR, the repertoire was profiled, and TCRdb retains in-frame clones only, with some absent. The table lists roughly 2.2 million clones, 80% to 95% of them singletons. The source material was naive CD4+ T cells from PBMCs. As to subset: CD45RA+ positively selected. All receptors come from a man aged 18-30 years in good health. Some clones in this sample may be carry-over from other donors' samples.

This clone was recorded once. The chain uses TRBV27 and TRBJ2-1; 12 bases line up with TRBD2. CDR1 and CDR2 from the germline V gene are MNHEY and SMNVEV (reference sequence). This CDR3 contains 21 residues. After removal of 3 bases from V and 7 bases from J, the junction contained 22 bases not matched to a gene. For the CDR3, the DNA is TGTGCCAGCAGTTTCCCCCGACCTAGCGGGAGGGCCCTAACGTTTCCTAATGAGCAGTTCTTC. Its translation: CASSFPRPSGRALTFPNEQFF.

The chain employs TRBV5-6 and TRBJ2-1; 10 bases align to TRBD2. The CDR3 has 16 residues. Germline V gene sequence: CDR1 SGHDT, CDR2 YYEEEE. Germline trimming cut 0 bases from V and 7 bases from J; bases unmatched to any gene: 7. The chain's CDR3 is CASSLGGASGSNEQFF. The CDR3 DNA follows: TGTGCCAGCAGCTTGGGTGGGGCTAGCGGGAGTAATGAGCAGTTCTTC.

The chain joins TRBV7-3 to TRBJ2-2, with D maybe TRBD1 (6 bases). The CDR3 has 16 amino acids. V gave up 5 bases and J gave up 2 bases, with 15 bases separating them. Per the germline V gene, CDR1 is SGHTA and CDR2 is FQGTGA. The CDR3 sequence: CASSPGAGVNTGELFF. Here the CDR3 DNA reads TGTGCCAGCAGCCCCGGCGCAGGGGTAAACACCGGGGAGCTGTTTTTT. Drawing the rest from reference TRBV7-3 and TRBJ2-2, the complete variable domain is GAGVSQTPSNKVTEKGKYVELRCDPISGHTALYWYRQSLGQGPEFLIYFQGTGAADDSGLPNDRFFAVRPEGSVSTLKIQRTERGDSAVYLCASSPGAGVNTGELFFGEGSRLTVL.